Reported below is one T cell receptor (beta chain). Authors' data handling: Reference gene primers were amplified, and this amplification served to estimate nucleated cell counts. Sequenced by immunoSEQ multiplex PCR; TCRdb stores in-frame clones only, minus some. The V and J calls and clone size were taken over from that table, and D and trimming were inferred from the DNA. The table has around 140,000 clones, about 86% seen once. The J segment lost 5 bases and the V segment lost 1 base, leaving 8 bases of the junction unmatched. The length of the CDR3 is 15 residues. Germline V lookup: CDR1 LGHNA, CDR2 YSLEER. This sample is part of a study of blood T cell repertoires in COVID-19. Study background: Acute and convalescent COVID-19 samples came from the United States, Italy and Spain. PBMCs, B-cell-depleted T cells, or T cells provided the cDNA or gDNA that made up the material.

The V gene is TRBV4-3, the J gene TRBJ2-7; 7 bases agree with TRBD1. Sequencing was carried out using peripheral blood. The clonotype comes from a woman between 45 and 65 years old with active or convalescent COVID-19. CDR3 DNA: TGCGCCAGCAGCCAAGGTTACAGGGGAGTAAACGAGCAGTACTTC. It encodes CASSQGYRGVNEQYF.